A selection of T cell receptor beta chains follows, all from one sample in a study of blood T cells in healthy people across ages. TCRdb re-analysed the 5' RACE reads in MiXCR, keeping a single row per CDR3 protein. This sample has hundreds of thousands of distinct CDR3 sequences, with approximately 29% found just once. Sample: blood. Receptors were obtained from an elderly woman in good health. Both conserved end residues are part of each CDR3. Fields, in order: J gene, D gene, V gene, clone size, CDR3 protein, CDR3 DNA. The D gene is left open where the match is weak. The size of a clone is reported for some rows only, either as once, few or many, or as a class for expanded clones.

TRBJ1-5 . TRBV20-1 few CSAGGPQAGWGNQPQHF TGCAGTGCTGGTGGGCCCCAGGCGGGATGGGGCAATCAGCCCCAGCATTTT
TRBJ1-4 TRBD1 TRBV7-2 many CASSLSGTGVGKLFF TGTGCCAGCAGCTTAAGTGGGACAGGGGTTGGAAAACTGTTTTTT
TRBJ2-1 . TRBV4-3 many CASSQVKGGNEQFF TGCGCCAGCAGCCAAGTGAAGGGGGGCAATGAGCAGTTCTTC
TRBJ2-3 TRBD2 TRBV12-3/TRBV12-4 . CATRTSGPTDAQYF TGTGCCACTCGGACTAGCGGGCCGACAGATGCGCAGTATTTT
TRBJ2-7 . TRBV4-3 . CASSQEAGHYEQYF TGCGCCAGCAGCCAAGAAGCGGGACACTACGAGCAGTACTTC
TRBJ2-7 TRBD1 TRBV6-1 many CASSEGPGTAYEQYF TGTGCCAGCAGTGAAGGCCCCGGGACAGCTTACGAGCAGTACTTC
TRBJ2-3 TRBD2 TRBV6-1 . CASSKAGVTDTQYF TGTGCCAGCAGTAAGGCGGGGGTAACAGATACGCAGTATTTT
TRBJ1-1 . TRBV6-5 many CASRATGVRTEAFF TGTGCCAGCAGAGCGACCGGGGTTAGGACTGAAGCTTTCTTT
TRBJ2-5 TRBD2 TRBV12-3/TRBV12-4 many CASRPGLAGGLQETQYF TGTGCCAGCAGGCCGGGACTAGCGGGGGGCCTTCAAGAGACCCAGTACTTC
TRBJ2-4 . TRBV7-9 . CASSLLGQTNIQYF TGTGCCAGCAGCTTGTTGGGGCAGACAAACATTCAGTACTTC
TRBJ2-7 TRBD1 TRBV10-2 . CASGEGQGARFEQYF TGCGCCAGCGGTGAAGGCCAGGGGGCCCGCTTCGAGCAGTACTTC
TRBJ1-1 . TRBV6-6 . CALVRGAGTEAFF TGTGCCCTCGTTAGGGGGGCGGGCACTGAAGCTTTCTTT
TRBJ1-6 . TRBV6-6 many CASSYPAAGLDSPLHF TGTGCCAGCAGTTACCCGGCGGCGGGGTTAGATTCACCCCTCCACTTT
TRBJ1-1 . TRBV20-1 . CSARDLGQRNTEAFF TGCAGTGCTAGAGATCTCGGACAGAGGAACACTGAAGCTTTCTTT
TRBJ2-2 . TRBV5-1 . CASSFPQGNTGELFF TGCGCCAGCAGCTTCCCGCAGGGCAACACCGGGGAGCTGTTTTTT
TRBJ1-1 TRBD1 TRBV5-1 . CASSYKGAGNTEAFF TGCGCCAGCAGCTACAAGGGGGCTGGGAACACTGAAGCTTTCTTT
TRBJ2-7 . TRBV6-1 many CASIGTAATYEQYF TGTGCCAGCATCGGGACCGCTGCGACCTACGAGCAGTACTTC
TRBJ2-1 TRBD2 TRBV9 . CASSPREGLDNEQFF TGCGCCAGCAGCCCACGGGAGGGCCTAGACAATGAGCAGTTCTTC
TRBJ2-1 . TRBV7-2 . CASSLATEKQFF TGTGCCAGCAGCTTAGCAACGGAGAAGCAGTTCTTC
TRBJ2-7 . TRBV7-9 many CASSLGQGNYEQYF TGTGCCAGCAGCTTAGGGCAGGGAAACTACGAGCAGTACTTC
TRBJ2-2 . TRBV7-8 few CASSLALGPTWDTGELFF TGTGCCAGCAGCTTAGCCCTAGGACCGACTTGGGACACCGGGGAGCTGTTTTTT
TRBJ1-2 . TRBV7-2 . CASSSRQGSRNYGYTF TGTGCCAGCAGCTCAAGGCAGGGGAGCCGAAACTATGGCTACACCTTC
TRBJ2-1 . TRBV12-3/TRBV12-4 many CASRVGNEQFF TGTGCCAGCAGGGTAGGCAATGAGCAGTTCTTC
TRBJ1-2 . TRBV7-2 . CVSSLAPGRENYGYTF TGTGTCAGCAGCTTAGCCCCGGGCAGGGAAAACTACGGCTACACCTTC
TRBJ2-1 . TRBV14 few CASSPIHGTHAYNEQFF TGTGCCAGCAGCCCAATTCACGGGACACACGCCTACAATGAGCAGTTCTTC
TRBJ2-1 TRBD1 TRBV6-1 many CASSAGTGDKFF TGTGCCAGCAGCGCCGGGACAGGGGACAAGTTCTTC
TRBJ1-4 TRBD1 TRBV7-2 . CASSLVLGTGEGKLFF TGTGCCAGCAGCTTAGTCCTTGGGACAGGAGAGGGAAAACTGTTTTTT
TRBJ2-1 TRBD1 TRBV25-1 few CASSGRDRGREQFF TGTGCCAGCAGTGGCCGGGACAGGGGGCGGGAGCAGTTCTTC
TRBJ2-1 TRBD1 TRBV6-2/TRBV6-3 medium-sized CASTYRQGTIEQFF TGTGCCAGCACCTACCGACAGGGTACGATTGAGCAGTTCTTC
TRBJ2-5 . TRBV7-9 few CAGTSWAEAIQTQYF TGTGCCGGGACCTCCTGGGCCGAGGCCATACAGACCCAGTACTTC
TRBJ2-1 . TRBV5-6 . CASLPGARVWEQFF TGTGCCAGCCTACCGGGGGCAAGGGTCTGGGAGCAGTTCTTC
TRBJ2-2 TRBD1 TRBV6-1 . CASSSSGQGGVANTGELFF TGTGCCAGCAGCTCTTCCGGACAGGGAGGTGTAGCGAACACCGGGGAGCTGTTTTTT
TRBJ2-1 . TRBV6-4 . CASSDSSGFNEQFF TGTGCCAGCAGTGACTCCAGCGGGTTCAATGAGCAGTTCTTC
TRBJ1-5 . TRBV4-1 few CASSQDRAGSPYQPQHF TGCGCCAGCAGCCAAGATCGTGCGGGGTCCCCTTATCAGCCCCAGCATTTT
TRBJ2-1 TRBD2 TRBV30 many CATRGGLSSYNEQFF TGTGCCACCCGGGGGGGCCTTAGCTCCTACAATGAGCAGTTCTTC
TRBJ1-1 . TRBV7-9 few CASTPRGGRANTEAFF TGTGCCAGCACTCCCCGGGGGGGGCGGGCGAACACTGAAGCTTTCTTT
TRBJ2-5 TRBD1 TRBV7-2 . CASSSQLRGETQYF TGTGCCAGCAGCTCGCAGCTCAGGGGGGAGACCCAGTACTTC
TRBJ2-3 . TRBV5-1 many CASSSGTPPLNTQYF TGCGCCAGCAGTTCCGGGACCCCGCCTCTTAATACGCAGTATTTT
TRBJ2-2 TRBD2 TRBV7-3 many CASRLAGANTGELFF TGTGCCAGCCGACTAGCGGGGGCCAACACCGGGGAGCTGTTTTTT
TRBJ2-7 . TRBV28 . CASSRADYEQYF TGTGCCAGCAGTAGAGCGGACTACGAGCAGTACTTC
TRBJ2-7 . TRBV27 few CASSLIGRVRSYEQYF TGTGCCAGCAGTTTAATCGGCAGGGTTAGGTCCTACGAGCAGTACTTC
TRBJ1-1 . TRBV3-1 few CASSQGAGGDTEAFF TGTGCCAGCAGCCAAGGTGCGGGAGGGGACACTGAAGCTTTCTTT
TRBJ1-5 TRBD1 TRBV6-5 many CASSYSKGQAQHF TGTGCCAGCAGTTACTCGAAGGGACAGGCCCAGCATTTT
TRBJ1-4 . TRBV5-1 many CASSKLISTEEKLFF TGCGCCAGCAGCAAACTTATTTCGACCGAGGAAAAACTGTTTTTT
TRBJ1-4 . TRBV7-9 many CASSLAMAGNEKLFF TGTGCCAGCAGCTTAGCGATGGCAGGGAATGAAAAACTGTTTTTT
TRBJ1-2 . TRBV18 many CASSPGSGYGYTF TGTGCCAGCTCACCGGGCAGTGGATATGGCTACACCTTC
TRBJ2-5 . TRBV9 many CASSVASRGQETQYF TGTGCCAGCAGCGTAGCTTCTAGGGGACAAGAGACCCAGTACTTC
TRBJ1-3 . TRBV6-2/TRBV6-3 . CASSYSESGAGNTTYF TGTGCCAGCAGTTACTCCGAATCCGGAGCTGGAAACACCACATATTTT
TRBJ2-2 . TRBV6-5 few CASSPRAEYTGELFF TGTGCCAGCAGTCCCCGGGCAGAGTACACCGGGGAGCTGTTTTTT
TRBJ2-5 TRBD2 TRBV10-3 few CAIMGGGPGETQYF TGTGCCATCATGGGCGGGGGGCCGGGAGAGACCCAGTACTTC
TRBJ2-5 TRBD1 TRBV5-1 many CASSSRTGGEGKETQYF TGCGCCAGCAGCTCAAGGACAGGGGGCGAGGGAAAAGAGACCCAGTACTTC
TRBJ1-3 . TRBV5-5 . CASRVGNTIYF TGTGCCAGCAGAGTAGGAAACACCATATATTTT
TRBJ1-1 TRBD1 TRBV25-1 . CASTNRGRGTEAFF TGTGCCAGCACCAACAGGGGGCGGGGGACTGAAGCTTTCTTT
TRBJ2-3 TRBD2 TRBV6-1 few CASSDILAGGGSTDTQYF TGTGCCAGCAGTGACATTCTAGCGGGGGGGGGAAGCACAGATACGCAGTATTTT
TRBJ2-7 TRBD1 TRBV20-1 many CSASGTGSYEQYF TGCAGTGCTTCCGGGACAGGTTCCTACGAGCAGTACTTC
TRBJ2-7 . TRBV7-9 few CASSLDGFSDEQYF TGTGCCAGCAGCTTAGATGGGTTTTCGGACGAGCAGTACTTC
TRBJ1-4 . TRBV15 . CATGRDQGGYNEKLFF TGTGCCACCGGCAGAGATCAAGGAGGTTATAATGAAAAACTGTTTTTT
TRBJ2-7 TRBD2 TRBV28 . CASSPGTSGRGYEQYF TGTGCCAGCAGTCCCGGGACTAGCGGGAGGGGATACGAGCAGTACTTC